The 14 T cell receptor beta chains presented below share a single source sample, sequenced in a study of T cells in tumors after PD-1 blockade. The protocol was immunoSEQ multiplex PCR, while the TCRdb copy is restricted to in-frame clones and leaves out a portion. The sample lists more than 9,000 clones, 55% to 75% occurring once. The sequencing used tumor tissue, collected after anti-PD-1 treatment. The receptor source for this set is a human donor with basal cell carcinoma.

This rearrangement joins TRBV19 to TRBJ2-6; unclear D gene. The CDR3 contains 17 residues. The V end was cut by 5 bases, the J end by 1 base, with 15 bases between. Germline loops: CDR1 LNHDA, CDR2 SQIVND (reference sequence). In DNA, the CDR3 is TGTGCCAGTAGTTCGGTAGGAACTCTTTCTGGGGCCAACGTCCTGACTTTC. Protein product: CASSSVGTLSGANVLTF.

The rearrangement uses TRBV7-2 and TRBJ1-5; 11 bases agree with TRBD1. Germline CDR1 is SGHTA and CDR2 is FQGNSA. The J segment lost 4 bases and the V segment lost 6 bases, leaving 5 bases of the junction unmatched. The CDR3 loop spans 15 amino acids. This CDR3 is CASRIGQGANQPQHF. Written as DNA, the CDR3 is TGTGCCAGCAGAATTGGACAGGGGGCTAATCAGCCCCAGCATTTT. Based on the CDR3 plus reference TRBV7-2 and TRBJ1-5, the full variable domain is GAGVSQSPSNKVTEKGKDVELRCDPISGHTALYWYRQSLGQGLEFLIYFQGNSAPDKSGLPSDRFSAERTGGSVSTLTIQRTQQEDSAVYLCASRIGQGANQPQHFGDGTRLSIL.

The V and J genes are TRBV6-5 and TRBJ1-2; no definite D call. From germline, CDR1 is MNHEY and CDR2 SVGAGI. V dropped 6 bases and J dropped 4 bases, with 15 bases sitting between them. This CDR3 has 14 residues. The CDR3 sequence: CASSPNGRAYGYTF. The CDR3, as DNA: TGTGCCAGCAGCCCCAACGGGCGAGCCTATGGCTACACCTTC.

V and J are TRBV7-3 and TRBJ2-1; TRBD2 agrees at 11 bases. This CDR3 is built from 13 residues. V lost 5 bases and J lost 8; bases outside the gene matches: 2. Germline V lookup: CDR1 SGHTA, CDR2 FQGTGA. The CDR3 sequence is CASSTSGGYEQFF. CDR3 DNA sequence: TGTGCCAGCAGCACTAGCGGGGGCTATGAGCAGTTCTTC.

V usage is TRBV18 and J usage is TRBJ2-6, with 7 bases fitting TRBD1. The CDR3 extends over 20 amino acids. V shed 2 bases and J 1 base; nucleotides not matched to a gene: 14. CDR1 is KGHSH and CDR2 is LQKENI in the germline V gene. The CDR3 spells CASSPRLGGPGESGANVLTF. Here the CDR3 DNA reads TGTGCCAGCTCACCAAGGTTAGGGGGCCCAGGAGAATCTGGGGCCAACGTCCTGACTTTC. Supplemented by reference TRBV18 and TRBJ2-6, the full variable domain reads NAGVMQNPRHLVRRRGQEARLRCSPMKGHSHVYWYRQLPEEGLKFMVYLQKENIIDESGMPKERFSAEFPKEGPSILRIQQVVRGDSAAYFCASSPRLGGPGESGANVLTFGAGSRLTVL.

V and J are TRBV18 and TRBJ1-2; D might be TRBD1 (5 bases). Germline lookup yields CDR1 KGHSH and CDR2 LQKENI. The V end lost 3 bases, the J end lost 8 bases, and 16 bases lay between the germline ends. The CDR3 spans 14 residues. CDR3 amino acids: CASSPREGMVGYTF. DNA of the CDR3: TGTGCCAGCTCACCCCGGGAGGGGATGGTAGGCTACACCTTC.

This chain connects TRBV12-3 or TRBV12-4 to TRBJ1-2; D remains unclear. Trimming stripped 7 bases from V and 8 bases from J, with 17 bases between. This CDR3 has 13 residues. CDR3 sequence reads: CASTRKRALGYTF. As DNA, the CDR3 is TGTGCCAGCACCCGAAAGAGGGCCCTGGGCTACACCTTC.

V gene TRBV5-5 combines with J gene TRBJ2-3; 7 bases align to TRBD2. CDR1 and CDR2 (germline): SGHKS, YYEKEE (reference sequence). The CDR3 loop spans 14 amino acids. The ends lost 0 bases at V and 10 bases at J; junction bases unmatched: 8. CDR3 coding DNA: TGTGCCAGCAGCTTGGATGGCGGGAGTAGGTCGCAGTATTTT. Translation gives CASSLDGGSRSQYF.

This clone was found a few times. The chain links TRBV4-2 to TRBJ2-1; a possible D gene is TRBD1 (6 bases). V was trimmed by 4 bases and J by 7 bases, leaving 17 bases between them. CDR1 LGHNA and CDR2 YNFKEQ come from the germline V gene. The CDR3 sequence is 15 residues long. CDR3 residues: CASSRVDTGINEQFF. In nucleotides, the CDR3 is TGTGCCAGCAGCCGAGTCGATACAGGGATAAATGAGCAGTTCTTC.

V gene TRBV9 combines with J gene TRBJ1-1; no clear D gene. The V end was cut by 0 bases, the J end by 0 bases, with 9 bases between. The CDR3 runs 15 residues. Germline V gene data show CDR1 as SGDLS and CDR2 as YYNGEE. Here the CDR3 reads CASSVEAQLNTEAFF. The DNA of the CDR3 is TGTGCCAGCAGCGTAGAGGCACAGTTGAACACTGAAGCTTTCTTT.

The genes are TRBV2 and TRBJ2-3; 8 positions match TRBD2. Germline V gene sequence: CDR1 SNHLY, CDR2 FYNNEI. With V trimmed by 4 bases and J by 0 bases, 0 bases remained unmatched. The CDR3 spans 14 residues. The CDR3 region is CASSVAGSTDTQYF. The DNA of the CDR3 is TGTGCCAGCAGTGTAGCGGGAAGCACAGATACGCAGTATTTT.

The J gene is TRBJ2-7, the V gene TRBV28, with D possibly matching TRBD2 (6 bases). The CDR3 is 14 amino acids. Germline CDR1 and CDR2: MDHEN and SYDVKM. V was pared by 6 bases and J by 1 base, with 13 bases between. The CDR3 DNA follows: TGTGCCAGCAGGATGGGACTGCATTCCTACGAGCAGTACTTC. Translated: CASRMGLHSYEQYF.

The chain has TRBV19 and TRBJ1-6, with D tentatively TRBD1 (5 bases). CDR1 and CDR2 (germline): LNHDA, SQIVND (reference sequence). The germline V and J ends were trimmed by 3 bases and 0 bases, with 9 bases remaining between them. This CDR3 region has 16 residues. The CDR3 here is CASSMGPSSYNSPLHF. The CDR3 DNA sequence: TGTGCCAGTAGTATGGGACCGAGCTCCTATAATTCACCCCTCCACTTT.

The CDR3 DNA reads as TGTGCCATCAGGACCGCGACGGGGACGACAGATACGCAGTATTTT. Its protein is CAIRTATGTTDTQYF. The chain is built from TRBV10-3 and TRBJ2-3, with D tentatively TRBD1 or TRBD2 (5 bases each). Germline V gene sequence: CDR1 ENHRY, CDR2 SYGVKD. The CDR3 covers 15 residues. Trimming shortened V by 6 bases and J by 3 bases, and 16 bases separated the two germline ends.